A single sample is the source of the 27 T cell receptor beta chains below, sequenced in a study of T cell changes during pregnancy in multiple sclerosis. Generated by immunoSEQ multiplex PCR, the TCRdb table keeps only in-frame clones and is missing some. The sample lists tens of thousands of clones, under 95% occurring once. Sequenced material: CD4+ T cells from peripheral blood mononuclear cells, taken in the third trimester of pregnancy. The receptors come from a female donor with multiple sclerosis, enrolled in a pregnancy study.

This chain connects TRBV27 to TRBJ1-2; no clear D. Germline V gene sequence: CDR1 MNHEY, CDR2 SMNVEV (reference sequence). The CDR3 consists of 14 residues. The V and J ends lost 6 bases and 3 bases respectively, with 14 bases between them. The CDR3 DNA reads TGTGCCAGCAGCTTTGCAGCGATCGACTATGGCTACACCTTC. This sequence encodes CASSFAAIDYGYTF.

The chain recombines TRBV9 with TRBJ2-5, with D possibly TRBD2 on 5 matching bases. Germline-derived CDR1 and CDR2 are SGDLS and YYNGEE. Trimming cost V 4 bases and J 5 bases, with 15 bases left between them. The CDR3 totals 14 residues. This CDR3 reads CASSRAGNVETQYF. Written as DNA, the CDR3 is TGTGCCAGCAGCCGAGCCGGGAATGTCGAGACCCAGTACTTC.

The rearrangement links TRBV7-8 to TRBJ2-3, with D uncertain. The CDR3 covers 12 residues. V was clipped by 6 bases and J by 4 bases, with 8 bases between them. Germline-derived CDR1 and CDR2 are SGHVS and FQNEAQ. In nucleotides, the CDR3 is TGTGCCAGCAGTTACGGGTCAGATACGCAGTATTTT. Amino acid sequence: CASSYGSDTQYF.

CDR3 sequence: CASSGQGFGNTEAFF. CDR3 coding DNA: TGTGCCAGCAGCGGACAGGGGTTCGGGAACACTGAAGCTTTCTTT. The rearrangement links TRBV9 to TRBJ1-1; 8 bases are a match to TRBD1. Germline V CDR1 and CDR2: SGDLS, YYNGEE. This CDR3 comprises 15 residues. Trimming took 3 bases from V and 1 from J; bases not matched to a gene: 5.

The CDR3 DNA is TGTGCCAGCAGTGAAGCAGCCCTATATGGCTACACCTTC. Its translation is CASSEAALYGYTF. This chain connects TRBV2 to TRBJ1-2; no definite D call. CDR3 size: 13 residues. V shed 0 bases and J shed 5 bases, with 7 bases lying between them. Germline values: CDR1 SNHLY, CDR2 FYNNEI.

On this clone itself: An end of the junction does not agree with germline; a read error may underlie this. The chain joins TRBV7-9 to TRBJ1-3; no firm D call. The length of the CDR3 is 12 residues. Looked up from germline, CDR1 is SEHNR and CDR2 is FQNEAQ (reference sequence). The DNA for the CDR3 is TGTGCCAGCAGCTCCGGGTCCTATACATCGGATTTT. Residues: CASSSGSYTSDF.

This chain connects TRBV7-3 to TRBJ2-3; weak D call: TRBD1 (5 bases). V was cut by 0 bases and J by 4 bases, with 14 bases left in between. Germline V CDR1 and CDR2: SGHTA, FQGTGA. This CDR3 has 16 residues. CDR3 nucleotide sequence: TGTGCCAGCAGCTTAACCGGGCCAGGGATGGCAGATACGCAGTATTTT. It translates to CASSLTGPGMADTQYF.

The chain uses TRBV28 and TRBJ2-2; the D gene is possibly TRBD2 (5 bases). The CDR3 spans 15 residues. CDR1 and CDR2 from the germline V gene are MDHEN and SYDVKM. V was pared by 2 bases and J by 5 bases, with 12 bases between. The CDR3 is CASSLDYGLTGELFF. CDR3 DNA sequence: TGTGCCAGCAGTTTAGACTACGGGTTAACCGGGGAGCTGTTTTTT.

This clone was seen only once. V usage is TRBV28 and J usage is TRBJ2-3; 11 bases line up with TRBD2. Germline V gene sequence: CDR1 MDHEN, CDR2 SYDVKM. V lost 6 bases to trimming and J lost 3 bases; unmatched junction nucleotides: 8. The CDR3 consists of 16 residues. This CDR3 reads CASRLAGGPQTDTQYF. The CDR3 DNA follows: TGTGCCAGCAGATTAGCGGGAGGGCCGCAGACAGATACGCAGTATTTT. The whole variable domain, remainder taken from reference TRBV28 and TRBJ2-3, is DVKVTQSSRYLVKRTGEKVFLECVQDMDHENMFWYRQDPGLGLRLIYFSYDVKMKEKGDIPEGYSVSREKKERFSLILESASTNQTSMYLCASRLAGGPQTDTQYFGPGTRLTVL.

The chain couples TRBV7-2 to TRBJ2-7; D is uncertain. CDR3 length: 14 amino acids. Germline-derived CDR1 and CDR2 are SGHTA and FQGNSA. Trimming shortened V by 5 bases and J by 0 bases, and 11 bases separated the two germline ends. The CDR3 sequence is CASSPEVSSYEQYF. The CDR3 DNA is TGTGCCAGCAGCCCTGAGGTAAGCTCCTACGAGCAGTACTTC.

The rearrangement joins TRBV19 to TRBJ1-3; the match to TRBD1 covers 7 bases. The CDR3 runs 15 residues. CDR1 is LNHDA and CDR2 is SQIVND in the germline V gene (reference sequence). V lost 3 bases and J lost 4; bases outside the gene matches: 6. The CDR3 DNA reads TGTGCCAGTAGTATCAACAGGGGAGTCGGAAACACCATATATTTT. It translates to CASSINRGVGNTIYF.

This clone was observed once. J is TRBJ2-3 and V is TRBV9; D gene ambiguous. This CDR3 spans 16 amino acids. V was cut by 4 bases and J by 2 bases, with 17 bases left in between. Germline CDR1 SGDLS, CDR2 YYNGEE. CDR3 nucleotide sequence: TGTGCCAGCAGCACCCTAATCGGGTCCGCCACAGATACGCAGTATTTT. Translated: CASSTLIGSATDTQYF.

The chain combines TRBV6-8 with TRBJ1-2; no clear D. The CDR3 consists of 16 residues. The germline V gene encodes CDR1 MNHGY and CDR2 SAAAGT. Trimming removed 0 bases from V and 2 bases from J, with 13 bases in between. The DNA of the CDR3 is TGTGCCAGCAGTTACTCGAACCTTCTAGGAAACTATGGCTACACCTTC. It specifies CASSYSNLLGNYGYTF.

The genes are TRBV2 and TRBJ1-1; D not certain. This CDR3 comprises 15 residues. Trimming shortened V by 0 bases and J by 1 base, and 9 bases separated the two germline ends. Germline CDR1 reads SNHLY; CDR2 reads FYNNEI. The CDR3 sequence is CASSEAGRRNTEAFF. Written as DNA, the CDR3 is TGTGCCAGCAGTGAAGCGGGCAGGCGGAACACTGAAGCTTTCTTT.

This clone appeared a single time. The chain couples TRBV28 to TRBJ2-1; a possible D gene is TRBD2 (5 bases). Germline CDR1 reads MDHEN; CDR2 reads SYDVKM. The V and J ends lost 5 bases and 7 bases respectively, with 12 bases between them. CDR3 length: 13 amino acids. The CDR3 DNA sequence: TGTGCCAGCAGTCCACTTCGGGGAAATGAGCAGTTCTTC. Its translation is CASSPLRGNEQFF.

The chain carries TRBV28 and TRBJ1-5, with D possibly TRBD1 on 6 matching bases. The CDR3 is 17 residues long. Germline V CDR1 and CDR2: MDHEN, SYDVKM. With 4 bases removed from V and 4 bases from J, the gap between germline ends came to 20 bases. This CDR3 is CASSSSRWGGGNQPQHF. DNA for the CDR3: TGTGCCAGCAGTTCCTCTAGGTGGGGGGGCGGAAATCAGCCCCAGCATTTT.

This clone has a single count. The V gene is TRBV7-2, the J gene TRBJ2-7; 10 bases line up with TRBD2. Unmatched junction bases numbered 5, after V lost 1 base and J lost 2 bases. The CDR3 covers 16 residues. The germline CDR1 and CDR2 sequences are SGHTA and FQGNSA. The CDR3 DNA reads TGTGCCAGCAGCTTAGTGGTAGCGGGGGGCCCCTACGAGCAGTACTTC. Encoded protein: CASSLVVAGGPYEQYF. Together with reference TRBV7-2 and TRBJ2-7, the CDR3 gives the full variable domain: GAGVSQSPSNKVTEKGKDVELRCDPISGHTALYWYRQSLGQGLEFLIYFQGNSAPDKSGLPSDRFSAERTGGSVSTLTIQRTQQEDSAVYLCASSLVVAGGPYEQYFGPGTRLTVT.

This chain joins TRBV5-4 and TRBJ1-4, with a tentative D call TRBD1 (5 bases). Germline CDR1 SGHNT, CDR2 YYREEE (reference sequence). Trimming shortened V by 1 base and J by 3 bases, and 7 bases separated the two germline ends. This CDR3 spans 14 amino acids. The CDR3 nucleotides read TGTGCCAGCAGCTTGAGGGGCGCTAATGAAAAACTGTTTTTT. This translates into CASSLRGANEKLFF.

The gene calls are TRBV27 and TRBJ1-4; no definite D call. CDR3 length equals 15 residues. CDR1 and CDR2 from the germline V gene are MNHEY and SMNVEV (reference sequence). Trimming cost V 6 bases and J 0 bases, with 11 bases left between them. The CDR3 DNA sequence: TGTGCCAGCAGATCCAACAGACCAACTAATGAAAAACTGTTTTTT. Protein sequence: CASRSNRPTNEKLFF.

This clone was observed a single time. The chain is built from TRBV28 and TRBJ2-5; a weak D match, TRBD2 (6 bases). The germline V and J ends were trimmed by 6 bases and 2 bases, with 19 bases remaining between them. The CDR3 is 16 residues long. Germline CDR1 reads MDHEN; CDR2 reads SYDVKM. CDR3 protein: CASSPEGRPGQETQYF. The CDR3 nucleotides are TGTGCCAGCAGCCCGGAGGGGCGCCCCGGGCAAGAGACCCAGTACTTC.

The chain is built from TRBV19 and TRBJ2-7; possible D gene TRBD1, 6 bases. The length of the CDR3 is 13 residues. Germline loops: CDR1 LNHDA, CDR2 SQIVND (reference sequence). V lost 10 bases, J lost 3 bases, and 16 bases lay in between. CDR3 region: CATLDSNLYEQYF. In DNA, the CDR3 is TGTGCCACCCTGGACAGCAACCTCTACGAGCAGTACTTC.

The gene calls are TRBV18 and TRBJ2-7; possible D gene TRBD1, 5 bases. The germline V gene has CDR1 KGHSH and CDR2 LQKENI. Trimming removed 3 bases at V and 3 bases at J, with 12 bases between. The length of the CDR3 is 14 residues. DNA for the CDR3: TGTGCCAGCTCACCGGAGACAGTCTTCTACGAGCAGTACTTC. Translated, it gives CASSPETVFYEQYF.

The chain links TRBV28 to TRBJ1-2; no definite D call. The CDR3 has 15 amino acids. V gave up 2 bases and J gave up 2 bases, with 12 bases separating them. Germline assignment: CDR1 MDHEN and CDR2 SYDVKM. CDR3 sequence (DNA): TGTGCCAGCAGTTTAGGCGTGACGGGGAACTATGGCTACACCTTC. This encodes CASSLGVTGNYGYTF.

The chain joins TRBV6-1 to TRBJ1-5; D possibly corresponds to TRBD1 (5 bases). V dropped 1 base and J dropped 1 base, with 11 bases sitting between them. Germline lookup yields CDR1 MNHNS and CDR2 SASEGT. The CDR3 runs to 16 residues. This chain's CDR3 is CASSEGGGGSNQPQHF. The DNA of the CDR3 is TGTGCCAGCAGTGAAGGCGGGGGGGGGAGCAATCAGCCCCAGCATTTT.

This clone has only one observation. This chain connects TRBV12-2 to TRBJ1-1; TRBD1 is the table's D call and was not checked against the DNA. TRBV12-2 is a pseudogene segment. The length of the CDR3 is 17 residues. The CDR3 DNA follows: TGTGCAAGTCGCTCCACCGAGACAGACCATAAGAACACTGAAGCTTTCTTT. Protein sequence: CASRSTETDHKNTEAFF.

CDR3 loop: CASSEGPRTDTQYF. CDR3 bases: TGTGCCAGCAGTGAGGGGCCCCGGACAGATACGCAGTATTTT. The chain combines TRBV2 with TRBJ2-3; D might be TRBD1 (5 bases). V was trimmed by 3 bases and J by 3 bases, leaving 10 bases between them. Germline V gives CDR1 SNHLY, CDR2 FYNNEI. The CDR3 length is 14 residues.

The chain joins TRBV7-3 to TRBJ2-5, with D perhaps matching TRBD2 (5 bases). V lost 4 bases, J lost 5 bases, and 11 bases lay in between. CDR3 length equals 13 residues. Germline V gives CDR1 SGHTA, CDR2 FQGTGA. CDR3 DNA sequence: TGTGCCAGCAGCTCACCACCGGGGGAGACCCAGTACTTC. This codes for CASSSPPGETQYF.